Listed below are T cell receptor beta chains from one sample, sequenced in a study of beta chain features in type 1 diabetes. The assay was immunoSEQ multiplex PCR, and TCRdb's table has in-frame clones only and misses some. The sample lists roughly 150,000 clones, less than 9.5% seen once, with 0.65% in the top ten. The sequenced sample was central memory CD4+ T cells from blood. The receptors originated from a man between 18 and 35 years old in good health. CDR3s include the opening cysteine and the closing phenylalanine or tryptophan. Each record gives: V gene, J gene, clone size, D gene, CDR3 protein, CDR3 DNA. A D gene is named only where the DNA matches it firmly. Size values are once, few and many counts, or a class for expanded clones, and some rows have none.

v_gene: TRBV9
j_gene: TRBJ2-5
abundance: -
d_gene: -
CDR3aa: CASSVTYSGKETQYF
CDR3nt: TGTGCCAGCAGCGTAACATATAGCGGAAAAGAGACCCAGTACTTC

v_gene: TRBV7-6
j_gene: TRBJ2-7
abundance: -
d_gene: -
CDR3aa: CASSFPTAAVSSYEQYF
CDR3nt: TGTGCCAGCAGCTTCCCGACGGCGGCAGTAAGCTCCTACGAGCAGTACTTC

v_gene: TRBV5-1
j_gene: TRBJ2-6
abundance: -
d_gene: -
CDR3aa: CASSLYEHSGANVLTF
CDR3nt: TGCGCCAGCAGCTTGTATGAGCACTCTGGGGCCAACGTCCTGACTTTC

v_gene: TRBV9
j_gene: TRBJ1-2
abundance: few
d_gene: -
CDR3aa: CASSVVGGAKGYTF
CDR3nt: TGTGCCAGCAGCGTAGTAGGGGGGGCGAAAGGCTACACCTTC

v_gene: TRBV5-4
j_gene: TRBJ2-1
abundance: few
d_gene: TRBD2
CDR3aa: CASSSDGLAGTAWDEQFF
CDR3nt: TGTGCCAGCAGCTCGGACGGGCTAGCGGGAACTGCATGGGATGAGCAGTTCTTC

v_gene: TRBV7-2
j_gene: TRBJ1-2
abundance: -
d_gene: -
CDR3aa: CASSLAGARYGYTF
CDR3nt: TGTGCCAGCAGCTTAGCGGGGGCGCGGTATGGCTACACCTTC

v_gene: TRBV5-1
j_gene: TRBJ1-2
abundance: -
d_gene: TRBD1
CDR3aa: CASSLVAGQGRYTF
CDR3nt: TGCGCCAGCAGCTTGGTCGCGGGACAGGGCCGCTACACCTTC

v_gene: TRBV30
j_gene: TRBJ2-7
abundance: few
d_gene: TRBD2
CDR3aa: CAWSVGVAGSYEQYF
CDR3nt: TGTGCCTGGAGTGTAGGGGTAGCGGGGTCCTACGAGCAGTACTTC

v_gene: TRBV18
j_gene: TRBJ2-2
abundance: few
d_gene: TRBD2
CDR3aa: CASSPNGLASTGELFF
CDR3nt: TGTGCCAGCTCACCAAATGGACTAGCTAGCACCGGGGAGCTGTTTTTT

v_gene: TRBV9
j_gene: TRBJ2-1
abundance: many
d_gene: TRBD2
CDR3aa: CASSVAGTSDPEQFF
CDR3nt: TGTGCCAGCAGCGTAGCTGGGACTAGCGACCCTGAGCAGTTCTTC

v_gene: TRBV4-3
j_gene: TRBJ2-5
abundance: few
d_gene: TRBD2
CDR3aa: CASSQDFGGSGTQYF
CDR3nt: TGCGCCAGCAGCCAAGATTTTGGCGGGAGTGGGACCCAGTACTTC

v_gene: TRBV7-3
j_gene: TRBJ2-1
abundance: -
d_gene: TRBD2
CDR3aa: CASSLAGAYNEQFF
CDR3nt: TGTGCCAGCAGCTTAGCGGGAGCCTACAATGAGCAGTTCTTC

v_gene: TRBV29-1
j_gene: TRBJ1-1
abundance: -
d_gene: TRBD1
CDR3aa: CSGVVDRATEAFF
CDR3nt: TGCAGCGGGGTTGTGGACAGGGCCACTGAAGCTTTCTTT

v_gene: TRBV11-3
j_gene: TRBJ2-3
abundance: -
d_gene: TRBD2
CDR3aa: CASSTGLAGETDTQYF
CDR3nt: TGTGCCAGCAGCACGGGGCTAGCGGGGGAAACAGATACGCAGTATTTT

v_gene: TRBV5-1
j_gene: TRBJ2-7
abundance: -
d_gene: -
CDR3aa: CASSPGVASAEQYF
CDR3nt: TGCGCCAGCAGCCCGGGTGTGGCTTCGGCCGAACAGTACTTC

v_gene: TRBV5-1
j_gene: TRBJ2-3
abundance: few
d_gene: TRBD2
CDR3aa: CASSLGTSGRGDTQYF
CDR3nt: TGCGCCAGCAGCCTCGGGACTAGCGGGAGGGGAGATACGCAGTATTTT

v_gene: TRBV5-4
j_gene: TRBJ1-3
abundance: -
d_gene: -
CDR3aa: CASSSELGRAGNTIYF
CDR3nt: TGTGCCAGCAGCTCGGAATTAGGGAGAGCTGGAAACACCATATATTTT

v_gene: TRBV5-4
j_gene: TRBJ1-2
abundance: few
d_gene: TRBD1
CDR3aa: CASSQEGDRTNYGYTF
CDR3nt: TGTGCCAGCAGCCAAGAGGGGGACAGGACTAACTATGGCTACACCTTC